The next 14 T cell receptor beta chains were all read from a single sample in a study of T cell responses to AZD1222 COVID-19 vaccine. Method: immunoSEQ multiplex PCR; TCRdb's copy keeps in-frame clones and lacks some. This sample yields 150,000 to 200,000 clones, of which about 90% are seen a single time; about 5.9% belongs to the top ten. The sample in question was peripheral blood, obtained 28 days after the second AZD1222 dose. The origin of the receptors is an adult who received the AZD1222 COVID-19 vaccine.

The CDR3 DNA follows: TGTGCCAGCAGCCAGGGAGGGGGCTACACCTTC. This translates into CASSQGGGYTF. The rearrangement links TRBV14 to TRBJ1-2; D unresolved. Germline loops: CDR1 SGHDN, CDR2 FVKESK. Trimming shortened V by 3 bases and J by 8 bases, and 7 bases separated the two germline ends. This CDR3 is built from 11 residues.

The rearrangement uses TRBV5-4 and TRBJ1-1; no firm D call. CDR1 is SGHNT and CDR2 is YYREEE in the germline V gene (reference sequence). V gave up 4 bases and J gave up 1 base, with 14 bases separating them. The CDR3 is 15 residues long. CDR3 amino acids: CASSREVGWNTEAFF. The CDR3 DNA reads TGTGCCAGCAGCCGGGAGGTGGGGTGGAACACTGAAGCTTTCTTT.

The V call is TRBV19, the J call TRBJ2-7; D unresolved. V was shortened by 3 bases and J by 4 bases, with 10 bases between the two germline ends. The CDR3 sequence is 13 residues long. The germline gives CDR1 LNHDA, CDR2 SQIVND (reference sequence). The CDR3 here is CASSIPSAYEQYF. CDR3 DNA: TGTGCCAGTAGTATCCCCAGCGCGTACGAGCAGTACTTC.

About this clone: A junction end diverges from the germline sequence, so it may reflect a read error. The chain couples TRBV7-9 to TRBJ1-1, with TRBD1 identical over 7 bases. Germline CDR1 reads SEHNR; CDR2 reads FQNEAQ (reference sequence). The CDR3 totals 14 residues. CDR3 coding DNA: TGTGCCAGCAGCCAGGGGGTGGGGAACACCGAAGCTTTCTTT. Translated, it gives CASSQGVGNTEAFF.

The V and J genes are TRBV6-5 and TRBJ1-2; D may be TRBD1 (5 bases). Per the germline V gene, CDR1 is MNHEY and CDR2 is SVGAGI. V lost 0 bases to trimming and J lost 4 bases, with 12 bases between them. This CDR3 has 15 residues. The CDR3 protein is CASSYSVQGGYGYTF. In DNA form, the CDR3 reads TGTGCCAGCAGTTACTCCGTTCAGGGAGGCTATGGCTACACCTTC.

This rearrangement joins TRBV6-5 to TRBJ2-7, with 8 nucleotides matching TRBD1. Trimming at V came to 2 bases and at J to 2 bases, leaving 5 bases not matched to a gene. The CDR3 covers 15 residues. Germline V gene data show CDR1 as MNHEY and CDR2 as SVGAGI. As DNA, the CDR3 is TGTGCCAGCAGTTACGCTGGACAGGGCCCCTACGAGCAGTACTTC. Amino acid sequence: CASSYAGQGPYEQYF.

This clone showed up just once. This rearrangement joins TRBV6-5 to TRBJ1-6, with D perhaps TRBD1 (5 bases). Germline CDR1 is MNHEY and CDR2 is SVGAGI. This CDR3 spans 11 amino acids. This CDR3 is CAAGLDSPLHF. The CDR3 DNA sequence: TGTGCGGCAGGGTTGGATTCACCCCTCCACTTT.

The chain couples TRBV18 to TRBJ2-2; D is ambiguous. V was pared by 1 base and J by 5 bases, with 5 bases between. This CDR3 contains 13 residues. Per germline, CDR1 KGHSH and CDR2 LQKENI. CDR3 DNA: TGTGCCAGCTCACCACAAGGGACCGGGGAGCTGTTTTTT. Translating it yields CASSPQGTGELFF. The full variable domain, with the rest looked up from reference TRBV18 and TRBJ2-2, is NAGVMQNPRHLVRRRGQEARLRCSPMKGHSHVYWYRQLPEEGLKFMVYLQKENIIDESGMPKERFSAEFPKEGPSILRIQQVVRGDSAAYFCASSPQGTGELFFGEGSRLTVL.

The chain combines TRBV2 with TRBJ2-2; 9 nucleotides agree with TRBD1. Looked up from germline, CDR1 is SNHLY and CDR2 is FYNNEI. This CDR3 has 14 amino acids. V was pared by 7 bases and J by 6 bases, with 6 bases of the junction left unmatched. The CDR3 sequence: CASNTGTGSGELFF. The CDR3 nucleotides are TGTGCCAGCAATACTGGGACAGGGTCCGGGGAGCTGTTTTTT.

The CDR3 is CASSVGNTQYF. CDR3 nucleotides: TGTGCCAGCAGCGTAGGGAATACGCAGTATTTT. The V gene is TRBV2, the J gene TRBJ2-3; D gene uncertain. The CDR3 runs 11 residues. Trimming left V 6 bases short and J 7 bases short, with 8 bases between. Germline CDR1 is SNHLY and CDR2 is FYNNEI.

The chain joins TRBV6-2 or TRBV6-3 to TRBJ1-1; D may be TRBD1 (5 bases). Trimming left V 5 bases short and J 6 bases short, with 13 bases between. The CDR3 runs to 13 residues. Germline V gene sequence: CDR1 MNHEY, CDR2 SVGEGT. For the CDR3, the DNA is TGTGCCAGCAGTCCCCACGGCAGGGCTGAAGCTTTCTTT. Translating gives CASSPHGRAEAFF.

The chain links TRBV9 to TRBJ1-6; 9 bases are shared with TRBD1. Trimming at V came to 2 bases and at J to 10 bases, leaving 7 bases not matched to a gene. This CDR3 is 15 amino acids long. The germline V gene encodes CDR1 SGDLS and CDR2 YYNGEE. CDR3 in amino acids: CASSVTGGAQSPLHF. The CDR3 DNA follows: TGTGCCAGCAGCGTCACAGGGGGCGCGCAATCACCCCTCCACTTT.

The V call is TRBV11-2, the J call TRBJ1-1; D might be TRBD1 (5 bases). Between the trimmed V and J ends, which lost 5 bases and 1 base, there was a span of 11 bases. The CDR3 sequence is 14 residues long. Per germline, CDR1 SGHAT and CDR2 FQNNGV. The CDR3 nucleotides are TGTGCCAGCAGCCTAGGGACGGCGAACACTGAAGCTTTCTTT. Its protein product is CASSLGTANTEAFF.

The CDR3 here is CASLPLRREYNEQFF. The CDR3 coding sequence is TGTGCCAGCCTACCGTTGAGGCGGGAGTACAATGAGCAGTTCTTC. The rearrangement joins TRBV6-6 to TRBJ2-1; 7 bases map to TRBD2. From germline, CDR1 is MNHNY and CDR2 SVGAGI (reference sequence). This CDR3 spans 15 amino acids. Unmatched junction bases numbered 11, after V lost 8 bases and J lost 4 bases.